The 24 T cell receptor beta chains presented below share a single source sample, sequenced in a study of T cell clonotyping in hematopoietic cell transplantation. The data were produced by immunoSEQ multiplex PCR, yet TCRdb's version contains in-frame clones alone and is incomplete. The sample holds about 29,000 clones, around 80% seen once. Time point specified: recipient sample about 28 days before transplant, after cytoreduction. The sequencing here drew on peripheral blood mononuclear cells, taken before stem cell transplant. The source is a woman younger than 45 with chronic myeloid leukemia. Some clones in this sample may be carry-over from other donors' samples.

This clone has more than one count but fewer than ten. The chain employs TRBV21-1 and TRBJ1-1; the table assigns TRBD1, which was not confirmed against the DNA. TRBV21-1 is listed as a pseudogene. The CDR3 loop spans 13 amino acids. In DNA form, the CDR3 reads TGTGCCAGCAGTGGAGAATACAGGGATCAGCGAATCTTT. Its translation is CASSGEYRDQRIF.

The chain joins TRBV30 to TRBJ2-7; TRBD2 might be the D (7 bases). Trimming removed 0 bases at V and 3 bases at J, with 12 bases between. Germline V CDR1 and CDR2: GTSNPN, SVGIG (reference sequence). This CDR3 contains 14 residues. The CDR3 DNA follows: TGTGCCTGGAGTGTTCACAGGGACTACTACGAGCAGTACGTC. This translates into CAWSVHRDYYEQYV.

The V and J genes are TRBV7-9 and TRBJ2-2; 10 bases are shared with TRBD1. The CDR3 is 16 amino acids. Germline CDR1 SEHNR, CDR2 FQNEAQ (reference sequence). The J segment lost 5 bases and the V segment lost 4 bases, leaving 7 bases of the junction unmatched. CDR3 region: CASSSRDRGETGELFF. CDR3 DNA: TGTGCCAGCAGCTCCCGGGACAGGGGAGAGACCGGGGAGCTGTTTTTT.

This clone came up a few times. The CDR3: CASSPNPRGSEQYV. The DNA for the CDR3 is TGTGCCAGCTCACCTAACCCCCGGGGTAGCGAGCAGTACGTC. The chain uses TRBV18 and TRBJ2-7; TRBD2 is a possible D gene (5 bases). The CDR3 has 14 residues. V was shortened by 3 bases and J by 6 bases, with 15 bases between the two germline ends. The germline V gene has CDR1 KGHSH and CDR2 LQKENI.

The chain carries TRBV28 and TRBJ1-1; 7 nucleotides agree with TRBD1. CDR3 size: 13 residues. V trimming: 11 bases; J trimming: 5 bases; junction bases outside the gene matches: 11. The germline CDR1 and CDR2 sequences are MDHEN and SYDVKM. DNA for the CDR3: TGTGCCTGCGGACAGGCGCCGGGGACTGAAGCTTTCTTT. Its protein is CACGQAPGTEAFF.

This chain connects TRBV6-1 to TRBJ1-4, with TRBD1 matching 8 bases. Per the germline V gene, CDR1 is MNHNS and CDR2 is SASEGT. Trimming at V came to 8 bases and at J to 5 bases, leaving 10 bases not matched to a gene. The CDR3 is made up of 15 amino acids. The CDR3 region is CASGTGSSRNEKLFF. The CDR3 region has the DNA TGTGCCAGCGGGACAGGCAGTAGTAGGAATGAAAAACTGTTTTTT.

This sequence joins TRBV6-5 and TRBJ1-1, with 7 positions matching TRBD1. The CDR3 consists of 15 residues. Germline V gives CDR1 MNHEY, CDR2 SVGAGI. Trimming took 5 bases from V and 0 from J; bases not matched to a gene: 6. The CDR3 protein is CASSPRTGVNTEAFF. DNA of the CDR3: TGTGCCAGCAGTCCCCGGACAGGAGTGAACACTGAAGCTTTCTTT.

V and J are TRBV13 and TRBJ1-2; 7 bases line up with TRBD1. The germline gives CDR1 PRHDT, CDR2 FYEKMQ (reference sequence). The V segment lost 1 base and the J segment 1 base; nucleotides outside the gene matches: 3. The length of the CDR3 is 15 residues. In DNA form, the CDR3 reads TGTGCCAGCAGCTTAGACAGGGGCTATAACTATGGCTACACCTTC. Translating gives CASSLDRGYNYGYTF.

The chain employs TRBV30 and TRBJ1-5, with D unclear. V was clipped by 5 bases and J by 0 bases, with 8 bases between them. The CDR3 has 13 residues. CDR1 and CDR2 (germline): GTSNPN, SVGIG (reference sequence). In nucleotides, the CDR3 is TGTGCCTGGTCCACAGATAGCAATCAGCCCCAGCATTTT. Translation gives CAWSTDSNQPQHF.

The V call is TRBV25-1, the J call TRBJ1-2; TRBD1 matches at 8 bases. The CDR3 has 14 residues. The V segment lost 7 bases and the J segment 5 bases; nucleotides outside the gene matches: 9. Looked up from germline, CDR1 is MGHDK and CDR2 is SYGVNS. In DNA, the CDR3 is TGTGCCAGCAAGGAAGGGACAGGAGGGTATGGCTACACCTTC. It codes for CASKEGTGGYGYTF.

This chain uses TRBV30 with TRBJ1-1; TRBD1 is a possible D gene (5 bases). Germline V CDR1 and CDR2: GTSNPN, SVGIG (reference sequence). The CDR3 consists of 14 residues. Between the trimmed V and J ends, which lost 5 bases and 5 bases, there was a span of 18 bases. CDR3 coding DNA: TGTGCCTGGTCCGGCCAGGGTCGAGTAACTGAAGCTTTCTTT. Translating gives CAWSGQGRVTEAFF.

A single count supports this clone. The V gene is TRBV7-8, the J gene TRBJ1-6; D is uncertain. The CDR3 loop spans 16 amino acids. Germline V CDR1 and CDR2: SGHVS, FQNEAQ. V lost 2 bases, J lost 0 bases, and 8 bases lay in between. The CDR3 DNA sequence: TGTGCCAGCAGCTTACAGTCCGGCTCCTATAATTCACCCCTCCACTTT. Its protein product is CASSLQSGSYNSPLHF.

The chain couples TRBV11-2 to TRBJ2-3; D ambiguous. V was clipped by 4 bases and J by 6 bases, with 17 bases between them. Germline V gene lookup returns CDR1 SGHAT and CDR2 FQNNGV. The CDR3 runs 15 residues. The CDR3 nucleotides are TGTGCCAGCAGCTCAAACGCGGCAGGTGCCGATACGCAGTATTTT. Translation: CASSSNAAGADTQYF.

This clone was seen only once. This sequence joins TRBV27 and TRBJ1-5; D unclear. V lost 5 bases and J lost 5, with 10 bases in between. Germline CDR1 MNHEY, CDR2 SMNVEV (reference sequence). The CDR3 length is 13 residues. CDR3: CASSQDRDQPQHF. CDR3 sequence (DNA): TGTGCCAGCAGTCAAGACCGGGATCAGCCCCAGCATTTT.

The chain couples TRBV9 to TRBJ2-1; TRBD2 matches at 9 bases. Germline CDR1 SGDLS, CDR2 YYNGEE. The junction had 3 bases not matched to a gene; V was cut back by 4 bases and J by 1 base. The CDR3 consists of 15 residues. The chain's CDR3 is CASSKSGGSYNEQFF. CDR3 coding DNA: TGTGCCAGCAGCAAAAGCGGGGGGTCCTACAATGAGCAGTTCTTC.

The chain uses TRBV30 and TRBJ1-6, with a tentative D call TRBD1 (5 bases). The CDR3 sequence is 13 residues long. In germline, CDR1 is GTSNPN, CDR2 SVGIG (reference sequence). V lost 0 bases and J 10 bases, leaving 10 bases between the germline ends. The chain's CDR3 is CAWSVSGDSPLHF. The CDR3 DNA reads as TGTGCCTGGAGTGTGTCGGGGGACTCACCCCTCCACTTT.

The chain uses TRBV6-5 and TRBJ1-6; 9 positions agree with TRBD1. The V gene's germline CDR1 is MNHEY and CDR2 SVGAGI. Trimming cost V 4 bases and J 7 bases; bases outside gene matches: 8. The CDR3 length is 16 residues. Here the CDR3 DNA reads TGTGCCAGCAGTTCAACAGGGACAGGGCACAATTCACCCCTCCACTTT. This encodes CASSSTGTGHNSPLHF.

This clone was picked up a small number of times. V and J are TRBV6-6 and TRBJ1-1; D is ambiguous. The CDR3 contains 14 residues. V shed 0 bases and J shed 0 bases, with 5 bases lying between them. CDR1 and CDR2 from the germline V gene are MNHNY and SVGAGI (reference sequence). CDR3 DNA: TGTGCCAGCAGTTACTCGAATCTGAACACTGAAGCTTTCTTT. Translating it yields CASSYSNLNTEAFF.

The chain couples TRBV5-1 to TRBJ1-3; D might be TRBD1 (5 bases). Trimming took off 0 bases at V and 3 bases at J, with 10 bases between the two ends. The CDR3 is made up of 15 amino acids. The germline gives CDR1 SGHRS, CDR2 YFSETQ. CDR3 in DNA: TGCGCCAGCAGCTTGGGCAGGGCGGGTGGAAACACCATATATTTT. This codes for CASSLGRAGGNTIYF.

The CDR3 DNA reads as TGCGCCAGCAGCACACGACAGGGAGGAGGGGAGCTGTTTTTT. This encodes CASSTRQGGGELFF. This chain connects TRBV5-1 to TRBJ2-2; TRBD1 might be the D (7 bases). V was shortened by 4 bases and J by 8 bases, with 15 bases between the two germline ends. The CDR3 is 14 residues long. Germline CDR1 reads SGHRS; CDR2 reads YFSETQ.

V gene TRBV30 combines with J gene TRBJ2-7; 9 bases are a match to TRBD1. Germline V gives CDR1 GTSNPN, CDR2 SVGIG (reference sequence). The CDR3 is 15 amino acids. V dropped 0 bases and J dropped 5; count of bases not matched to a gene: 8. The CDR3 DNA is TGTGCCTGGAGTGTACGGGGGACAGGGTGGCACGAGCAGTACGTC. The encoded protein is CAWSVRGTGWHEQYV.

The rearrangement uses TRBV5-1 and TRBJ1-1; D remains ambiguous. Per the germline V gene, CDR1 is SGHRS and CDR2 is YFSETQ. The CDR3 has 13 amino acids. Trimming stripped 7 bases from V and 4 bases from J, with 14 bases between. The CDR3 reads CASARLTGTEAFF. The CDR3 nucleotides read TGCGCCAGCGCACGGCTCACTGGCACTGAAGCTTTCTTT.

CDR3 nucleotides: TGCGCCAGCAGCCATCCGCCGGGCTCCAGCCCCCACACCTTC. Protein sequence: CASSHPPGSSPHTF. This chain uses TRBV4-1 with TRBJ1-2; no clear D gene. Germline V gives CDR1 MGHRA, CDR2 YSYEKL. V was trimmed by 3 bases and J by 12 bases, leaving 20 bases between them. The CDR3 spans 14 residues.

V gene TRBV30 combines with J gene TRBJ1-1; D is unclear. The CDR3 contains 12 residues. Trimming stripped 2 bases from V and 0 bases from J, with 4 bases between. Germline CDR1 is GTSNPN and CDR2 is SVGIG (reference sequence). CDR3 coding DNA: TGTGCCTGGAGTAGGATGAACACTGAAGCTTTCTTT. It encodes CAWSRMNTEAFF.